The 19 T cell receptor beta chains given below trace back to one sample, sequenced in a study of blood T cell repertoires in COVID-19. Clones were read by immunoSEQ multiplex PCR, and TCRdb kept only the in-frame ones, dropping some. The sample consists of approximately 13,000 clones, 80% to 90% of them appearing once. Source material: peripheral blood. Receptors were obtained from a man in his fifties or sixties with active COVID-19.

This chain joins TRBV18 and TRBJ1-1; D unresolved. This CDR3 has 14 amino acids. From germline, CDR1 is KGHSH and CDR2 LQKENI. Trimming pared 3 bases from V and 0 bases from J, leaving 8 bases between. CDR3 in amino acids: CASSPRQMNTEAFF. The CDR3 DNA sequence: TGTGCCAGCTCACCCAGGCAAATGAACACTGAAGCTTTCTTT.

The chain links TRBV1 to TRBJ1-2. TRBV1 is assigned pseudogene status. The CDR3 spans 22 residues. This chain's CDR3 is CTSSQDRRVRPNENYPLYGYTF. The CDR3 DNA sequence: TGCACCAGCAGCCAAGATCGGCGGGTAAGACCGAACGAAAATTATCCCCTCTATGGCTACACCTTC.

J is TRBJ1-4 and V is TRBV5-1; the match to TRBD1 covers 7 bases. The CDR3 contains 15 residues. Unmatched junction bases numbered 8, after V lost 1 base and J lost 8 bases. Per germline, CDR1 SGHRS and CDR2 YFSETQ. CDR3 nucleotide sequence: TGCGCCAGCAGCTTGCGTGCAGGGGGACCAGAAAAACTGTTTTTT. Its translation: CASSLRAGGPEKLFF.

CDR3 protein: CATSAGRGNQPQHF. As DNA, the CDR3 is TGTGCCACCAGTGCCGGCAGGGGGAATCAGCCCCAGCATTTT. The chain is built from TRBV24-1 and TRBJ1-5; 7 positions agree with TRBD1. V lost 5 bases to trimming and J lost 4 bases; unmatched junction nucleotides: 4. Germline lookup yields CDR1 KGHDR and CDR2 SFDVKD. The CDR3 is made up of 14 amino acids.

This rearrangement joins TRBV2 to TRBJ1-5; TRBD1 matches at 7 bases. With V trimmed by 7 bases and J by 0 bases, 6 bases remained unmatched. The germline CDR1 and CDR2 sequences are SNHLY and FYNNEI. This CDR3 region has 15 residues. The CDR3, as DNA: TGTGCCAGCAATCCGGGACAGACTAGCAATCAGCCCCAGCATTTT. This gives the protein CASNPGQTSNQPQHF.

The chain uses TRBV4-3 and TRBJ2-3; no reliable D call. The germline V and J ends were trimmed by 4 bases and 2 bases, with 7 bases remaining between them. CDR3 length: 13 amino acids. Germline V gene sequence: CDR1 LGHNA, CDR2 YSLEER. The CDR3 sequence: CASSRSVTDTQYF. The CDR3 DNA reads TGCGCCAGCAGCCGCAGCGTCACAGATACGCAGTATTTT.

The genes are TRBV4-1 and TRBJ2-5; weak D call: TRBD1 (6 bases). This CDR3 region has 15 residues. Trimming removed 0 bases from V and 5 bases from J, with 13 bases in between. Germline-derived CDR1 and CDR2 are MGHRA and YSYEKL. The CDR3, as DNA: TGCGCCAGCAGCCAAGAGGGACAACCGGGGGAGACCCAGTACTTC. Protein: CASSQEGQPGETQYF.

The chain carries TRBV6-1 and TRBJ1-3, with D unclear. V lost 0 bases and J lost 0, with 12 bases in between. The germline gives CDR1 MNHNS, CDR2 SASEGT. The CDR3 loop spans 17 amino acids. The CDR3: CASSEARGRNSGNTIYF. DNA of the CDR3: TGTGCCAGCAGTGAAGCTCGCGGCCGAAACTCTGGAAACACCATATATTTT.

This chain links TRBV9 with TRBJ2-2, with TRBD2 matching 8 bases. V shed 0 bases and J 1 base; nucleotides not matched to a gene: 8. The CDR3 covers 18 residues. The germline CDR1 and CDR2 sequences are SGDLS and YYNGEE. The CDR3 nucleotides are TGTGCCAGCAGCGTAGGACTAGCGCGTACTAAGAACACCGGGGAGCTGTTTTTT. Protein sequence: CASSVGLARTKNTGELFF.

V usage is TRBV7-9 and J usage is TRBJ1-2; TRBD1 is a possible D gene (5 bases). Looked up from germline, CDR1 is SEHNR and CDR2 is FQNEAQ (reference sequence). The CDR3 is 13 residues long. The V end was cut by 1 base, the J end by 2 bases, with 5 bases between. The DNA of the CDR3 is TGTGCCAGCAGCTTAGGACAGAACTATGGCTACACCTTC. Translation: CASSLGQNYGYTF.

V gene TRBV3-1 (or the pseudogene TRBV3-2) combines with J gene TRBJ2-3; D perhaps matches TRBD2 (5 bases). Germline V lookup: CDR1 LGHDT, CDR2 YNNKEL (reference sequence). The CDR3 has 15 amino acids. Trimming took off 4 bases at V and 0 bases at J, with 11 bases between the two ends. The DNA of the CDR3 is TGTGCCAGCAGCCTGAGGAGCGGTAGCACAGATACGCAGTATTTT. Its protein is CASSLRSGSTDTQYF.

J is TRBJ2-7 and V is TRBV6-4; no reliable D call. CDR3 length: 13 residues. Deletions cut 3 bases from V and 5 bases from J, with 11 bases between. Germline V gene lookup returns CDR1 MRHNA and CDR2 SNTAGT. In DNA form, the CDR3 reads TGTGCCAGCAGTGAATCCGCGCGGCACGAGCAGTACTTC. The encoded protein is CASSESARHEQYF.

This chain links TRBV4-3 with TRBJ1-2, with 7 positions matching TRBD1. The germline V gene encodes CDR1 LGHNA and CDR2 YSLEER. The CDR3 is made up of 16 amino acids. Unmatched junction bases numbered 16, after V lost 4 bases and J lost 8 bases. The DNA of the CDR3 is TGCGCCAGCAGCCGGATAAAACGACAGGGAACGGAGGGCTACACCTTC. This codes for CASSRIKRQGTEGYTF.

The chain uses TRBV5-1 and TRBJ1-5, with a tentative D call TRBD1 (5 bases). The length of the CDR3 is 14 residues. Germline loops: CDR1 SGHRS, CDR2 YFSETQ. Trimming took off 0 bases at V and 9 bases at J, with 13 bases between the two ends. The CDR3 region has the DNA TGCGCCAGCAGCTTGGGCGGCAGGGAAGGGCCCCAGCATTTT. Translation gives CASSLGGREGPQHF.

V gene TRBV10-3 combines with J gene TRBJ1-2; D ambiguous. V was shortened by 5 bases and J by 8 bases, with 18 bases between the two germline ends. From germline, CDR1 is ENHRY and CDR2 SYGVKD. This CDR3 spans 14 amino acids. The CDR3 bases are TGTGCCATCAGTCGCGAAAGAGGTTCGAGAGGCTACACCTTC. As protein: CAISRERGSRGYTF.

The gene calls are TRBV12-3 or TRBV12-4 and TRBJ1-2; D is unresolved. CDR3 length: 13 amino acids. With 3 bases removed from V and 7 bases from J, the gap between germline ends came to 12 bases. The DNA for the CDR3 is TGTGCCAGCAGTTTTCGAGGTAGTTCTGGCTACACCTTC. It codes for CASSFRGSSGYTF.

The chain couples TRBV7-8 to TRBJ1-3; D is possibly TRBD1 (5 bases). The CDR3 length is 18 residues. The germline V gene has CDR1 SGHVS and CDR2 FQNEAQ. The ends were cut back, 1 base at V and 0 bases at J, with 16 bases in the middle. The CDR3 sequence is CASSLVGRQFDSGNTIYF. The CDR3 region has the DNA TGTGCCAGCAGCTTAGTAGGGCGACAGTTCGACTCTGGAAACACCATATATTTT.

The CDR3 loop reads CASSFIGGSYGYTF. CDR3 in DNA: TGTGCCAGCAGTTTCATAGGGGGATCCTATGGCTACACCTTC. The chain uses TRBV27 and TRBJ1-2; perhaps TRBD1 as D (6 bases). V gave up 3 bases and J gave up 4 bases, with 12 bases separating them. The CDR3 is made up of 14 amino acids. Germline V gene lookup returns CDR1 MNHEY and CDR2 SMNVEV (reference sequence).

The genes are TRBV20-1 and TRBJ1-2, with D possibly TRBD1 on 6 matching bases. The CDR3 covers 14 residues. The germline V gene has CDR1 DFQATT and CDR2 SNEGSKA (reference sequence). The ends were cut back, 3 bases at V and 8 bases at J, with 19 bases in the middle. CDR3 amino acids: CSASRGGSYEGYTF. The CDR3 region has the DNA TGCAGTGCTAGTAGAGGGGGATCGTATGAAGGCTACACCTTC.